This T cell receptor beta chain is drawn from a study of blood T cell repertoires in COVID-19. Background on the study: Some COVID-19 samples were acute and others convalescent; all came from the United States, Italy and Spain.

Study processing details: It was from reference gene primer amplification that nucleated cell counts were estimated. Sequenced by immunoSEQ multiplex PCR; TCRdb stores in-frame clones only, minus some. That table is the source of V, J and clone size, and D and trimming were worked out from the DNA. This sample has 95,000 to 120,000 clones; roughly 85% occur once, and the top ten carry 5% to 6%. The CDR3 is 16 amino acids. Germline V gene sequence: CDR1 SGHTA, CDR2 FQGNSA. Losses at the gene ends were 5 bases for V and 1 base for J; bases not matched to a gene: 9. The sequence was collected from a woman aged 55-69 years with COVID-19, enrolled during active disease. The V gene is TRBV7-2, the J gene TRBJ2-3; 7 positions agree with TRBD1. The sample was peripheral blood. CDR3 protein: CASSLDRVEGTDTQYF. Here the CDR3 DNA reads TGTGCCAGCAGCCTCGACAGGGTGGAGGGCACAGATACGCAGTATTTT.